Below, one TCR beta chain is given with its context. Primers used in a second PCR of roughly 7 to 11 cycles were a sample-barcoded 5' primer and a J-beta primer mix. No fewer than 2.5 million CDR3-containing paired-end reads came from each sample. TCRdb ran MiXCR on the 5' RACE reads and lists one entry per CDR3 protein. The sample holds about 970,000 distinct CDR3 sequences, around 54% seen once. This specimen belongs to a study of blood T cells in healthy people across ages. The CDR3 runs 12 residues. Germline V lookup: CDR1 SGHRS, CDR2 YFSETQ. Trimming pared 7 bases from V and 5 bases from J, leaving 12 bases between.

Material: blood. This rearrangement joins TRBV5-1 to TRBJ2-5, with D hard to call. The sequence came from a woman aged 55-75 years in good health. In nucleotides, the CDR3 is TGCGCCAGCCATGAACCCCGGGAGACCCAGTACTTC. Translated, it gives CASHEPRETQYF.